This T cell receptor (beta chain) was recovered during a study of blood T cell repertoires in COVID-19. Across the whole study: The United States, Italy and Spain were the sources of the acute and convalescent COVID-19 samples. Sources were T cells, B-cell-depleted T cells, or PBMCs; the material itself was cDNA or gDNA.

All enrollees were roughly 18 to 89 years old and from 24 US areas. CDR1 and CDR2 from the germline V gene are MGHRA and YSYEKL. The CDR3 covers 12 residues. V lost 8 bases and J 1 base, leaving 9 bases between the germline ends. Per the original methods: Reference gene primer amplification gave nucleated cell count estimates. Assay: immunoSEQ multiplex PCR; the TCRdb copy retains only in-frame clones and omits some. V, J and clone size are those of that table, while D and trimming were read from the DNA. The table shows 250,000 or so clones, with about nine tenths occurring only once. V and J are TRBV4-1 and TRBJ2-7, with unresolved D. This receptor was identified in a woman aged 25 to 39 with acute COVID-19. The specimen was PBMCs or T cells enriched from blood (not recorded which). For the CDR3, the DNA is TGCGCCAGCTCCCCCCCGTCCTACGAGCAGTACTTC. Amino acids: CASSPPSYEQYF.